The 19 T cell receptor beta chains below come from one sample, sequenced in a study of CD8+ T cells in alopecia areata (dated by TCRdb to 2017 to 2018). Library method: the immunoSEQ multiplex PCR assay. RNA was extracted from all samples and reverse transcribed into cDNA as template for TCR sequencing. TCRdb's version of the immuneACCESS table is confined to in-frame rearrangements and falls short of the full clone set. An unresolved V gene accounts for under half of the shortfall where checked; the remainder is of unknown origin. This sample gives about 74,000 clones in total; over 25% of them show up just once. The ten largest make up about 16% of the sample. The meaning of the sample's time point label: around 4 weeks on oral tofacitinib. Read against the paper, the sample's treatment or condition label means: oral pan-JAK inhibitor, 5-10 mg twice daily. The sample was CD8+ T cells sorted from blood, taken at week 4, from a patient treated with tofacitinib. These receptors were taken from a human donor with alopecia areata.

The chain uses TRBV29-1 and TRBJ1-2; D is unresolved. The V end lost 5 bases, the J end lost 0 bases, and 10 bases lay between the germline ends. There are 13 residues in the CDR3. Germline CDR1 is SQVTM and CDR2 is ANQGSEA. CDR3 protein: CSVPGDTNYGYTF. The CDR3 DNA follows: TGCAGCGTTCCAGGCGACACTAACTATGGCTACACCTTC. The full variable domain, with the rest looked up from reference TRBV29-1 and TRBJ1-2, is SAVISQKPSRDICQRGTSLTIQCQVDSQVTMMFWYRQQPGQSLTLIATANQGSEATYESGFVIDKFPISRPNLTFSTLTVSNMSPEDSSIYLCSVPGDTNYGYTFGSGTRLTVV.

This clone was detected ten times or more. CDR3 region: CASARTADSTDTQYF. As DNA, the CDR3 is TGTGCCAGCGCTCGAACGGCTGATAGCACAGATACGCAGTATTTT. The rearrangement joins TRBV28 to TRBJ2-3; D gene ambiguous. V was pared by 8 bases and J by 0 bases, with 15 bases between. The CDR3 totals 15 residues. The germline V gene has CDR1 MDHEN and CDR2 SYDVKM.

In this sample, this clone turned up a few times. J is TRBJ2-5 and V is TRBV29-1; D may be TRBD2 (6 bases). V shed 6 bases and J shed 1 base, with 9 bases lying between them. The CDR3 extends over 12 amino acids. The germline gives CDR1 SQVTM, CDR2 ANQGSEA. The CDR3 nucleotides read TGCAGCGTGGAGGGATTCCAAGAGACCCAGTACTTC. Its translation is CSVEGFQETQYF.

In its sample, this clone was seen a few times. Different DNA sequences within this sample yield the same CDR3. CDR3 nucleotides: TGTGCCACCAGCGAGGGACAGGGATTGGAAACCCAGTACTTC. Encoded protein: CATSEGQGLETQYF. The chain carries TRBV15 and TRBJ2-5, with TRBD1 identical over 9 bases. V shed 5 bases, J shed 8 bases, and the junction held 9 bases outside the gene matches. CDR1 is LNHNV and CDR2 is YYDKDF in the germline V gene (reference sequence). The length of the CDR3 is 14 residues.

This clone was picked up one time. This chain uses TRBV15 with TRBJ1-1, with D perhaps TRBD1 (5 bases). Trimming removed 0 bases at V and 1 base at J, with 12 bases between. The CDR3 has 16 residues. Germline V CDR1 and CDR2: LNHNV, YYDKDF (reference sequence). The CDR3 reads CATSRDRGTGNTEAFF. The CDR3 DNA reads as TGTGCCACCAGCAGAGATCGAGGGACTGGGAACACTGAAGCTTTCTTT.

The V gene is TRBV9, the J gene TRBJ1-4; D gene unclear. Trimming took off 7 bases at V and 0 bases at J, with 4 bases between the two ends. The CDR3 is made up of 12 amino acids. Germline CDR1 and CDR2: SGDLS and YYNGEE. For the CDR3, the DNA is TGTGCCAGCGGGGCAACTAATGAAAAACTGTTTTTT. This encodes CASGATNEKLFF.

The chain is built from TRBV6-6 and TRBJ2-2; possibly TRBD1 for D (6 bases). Trimming stripped 4 bases from V and 1 base from J, with 7 bases between. The CDR3 extends over 14 amino acids. Per the germline V gene, CDR1 is MNHNY and CDR2 is SVGAGI (reference sequence). The CDR3 reads CASSWTENTGELFF. The CDR3 DNA is TGTGCCAGCAGTTGGACAGAGAACACCGGGGAGCTGTTTTTT.

This clone appeared a few times. The rearrangement links TRBV29-1 to TRBJ2-1; 13 bases match TRBD2. The germline V gene has CDR1 SQVTM and CDR2 ANQGSEA. The CDR3 loop spans 13 amino acids. The V gene end was trimmed by 6 bases and the J gene end by 10 bases; junction bases not matched to a gene: 6. The CDR3 loop is CSVNGLAGVEQFF. For the CDR3, the DNA is TGCAGCGTCAATGGACTAGCGGGAGTGGAGCAGTTCTTC.

The CDR3 here is CASNNGEGANQPQHF. Written as DNA, the CDR3 is TGTGCCAGTAACAACGGGGAGGGAGCAAATCAGCCCCAGCATTTT. The chain is built from TRBV19 and TRBJ1-5; D is undetermined. Trimming removed 7 bases at V and 4 bases at J, with 17 bases between. Germline V CDR1 and CDR2: LNHDA, SQIVND (reference sequence). The CDR3 consists of 15 residues.

This clone has only a few counts. J is TRBJ2-2 and V is TRBV15, with 8 bases matching TRBD1. Germline loops: CDR1 LNHNV, CDR2 YYDKDF (reference sequence). CDR3 length: 19 residues. V lost 3 bases and J lost 1; bases outside the gene matches: 13. In DNA, the CDR3 is TGTGCCACCAGCAGCCATTTAACCCCGGGACAGGTGAACACCGGGGAGCTGTTTTTT. It translates to CATSSHLTPGQVNTGELFF. Filled out from reference TRBV15 and TRBJ2-2, the complete variable domain reads DAMVIQNPRYQVTQFGKPVTLSCSQTLNHNVMYWYQQKSSQAPKLLFHYYDKDFNNEADTPDNFQSRRPNTSFCFLDIRSPGLGDTAMYLCATSSHLTPGQVNTGELFFGEGSRLTVL.

The rearrangement links TRBV29-1 to TRBJ2-7; D uncertain. V dropped 0 bases and J dropped 1 base, with 10 bases sitting between them. The CDR3 consists of 14 residues. The germline V gene encodes CDR1 SQVTM and CDR2 ANQGSEA. CDR3 region: CSVEDPGESYEQYF. The CDR3, as DNA: TGCAGCGTTGAAGATCCTGGCGAGTCCTACGAGCAGTACTTC.

This clone was detected only a few times. V and J are TRBV29-1 and TRBJ2-1; 9 positions match TRBD1. The trim removed 6 bases at V and 6 bases at J, leaving 3 bases unmatched. This CDR3 region has 12 residues. The germline V gene has CDR1 SQVTM and CDR2 ANQGSEA. Here the CDR3 DNA reads TGCAGCGTGGGACAGGGCAGCAATGAGCAGTTCTTC. Its translation is CSVGQGSNEQFF.

The CDR3 DNA is TGCGCCAGCAGCCAAGATCCAGGGGCATTCTATGGCTACACCTTC. It is translated as CASSQDPGAFYGYTF. The chain employs TRBV4-1 and TRBJ1-2; tentatively, D is TRBD1 (6 bases). Germline V gene data show CDR1 as MGHRA and CDR2 as YSYEKL. CDR3 length: 15 residues. V dropped 0 bases and J dropped 4 bases, with 12 bases sitting between them.

This clone was counted only a few times. This sample includes further DNA sequences coding for the same CDR3. The chain combines TRBV29-1 with TRBJ2-7; tentative D call: TRBD1 (5 bases). This CDR3 is 11 amino acids long. Trimming shortened V by 6 bases and J by 2 bases, and 8 bases separated the two germline ends. CDR1 SQVTM and CDR2 ANQGSEA come from the germline V gene. CDR3 DNA: TGCAGCGTGTTACAGGCCTACGAGCAGTACTTC. Translated, it gives CSVLQAYEQYF.

As regards this clone: A read error may produce the germline difference seen at one junction end. This chain connects TRBV4-1 to TRBJ2-4; 11 bases match TRBD2. Per the germline V gene, CDR1 is MGHRA and CDR2 is YSYEKL. The CDR3 has 13 amino acids. This CDR3 reads CASSRGTSGYRDF. The CDR3 nucleotides are TGCGCCAGCAGCCGCGGGACTAGCGGCTACAGAGACTTC.

This clone turned up a few times. The gene calls are TRBV29-1 and TRBJ1-2; D is uncertain. Trimming took off 4 bases at V and 4 bases at J, with 10 bases between the two ends. The CDR3 is 12 amino acids. The germline CDR1 and CDR2 sequences are SQVTM and ANQGSEA. For the CDR3, the DNA is TGCAGCGTTGTTTCCAGGAGCTATGGCTACACCTTC. It specifies CSVVSRSYGYTF. Complete variable domain (other parts from reference TRBV29-1 and TRBJ1-2): SAVISQKPSRDICQRGTSLTIQCQVDSQVTMMFWYRQQPGQSLTLIATANQGSEATYESGFVIDKFPISRPNLTFSTLTVSNMSPEDSSIYLCSVVSRSYGYTFGSGTRLTVV.

Many counts were recorded for this clone. This rearrangement joins TRBV6-5 to TRBJ1-4; D is perhaps TRBD1 (5 bases). Germline CDR1 is MNHEY and CDR2 is SVGAGI. The length of the CDR3 is 13 residues. V gave up 5 bases and J gave up 5 bases, with 9 bases separating them. CDR3 coding DNA: TGTGCCAGCAGTGAAGGGGTGAATGAAAAACTGTTTTTT. It encodes CASSEGVNEKLFF.

V and J are TRBV5-6 and TRBJ2-5; D is perhaps TRBD1 (6 bases). The CDR3 extends over 14 amino acids. Germline loops: CDR1 SGHDT, CDR2 YYEEEE. Trimming removed 0 bases at V and 4 bases at J, with 10 bases between. CDR3 DNA: TGTGCCAGCAGCTTGGTCGGACAGATAGAGACCCAGTACTTC. Its translation: CASSLVGQIETQYF.

This sequence joins TRBV2 and TRBJ2-4, with 10 bases fitting TRBD1. This CDR3 is built from 17 residues. V lost 6 bases, J lost 5 bases, and 13 bases stayed unmatched. Per germline, CDR1 SNHLY and CDR2 FYNNEI. CDR3 bases: TGTGCCAGCAGCGAACCCGATGACAGGGGGCCCGAAAACATTCAGTACTTC. Protein sequence: CASSEPDDRGPENIQYF.